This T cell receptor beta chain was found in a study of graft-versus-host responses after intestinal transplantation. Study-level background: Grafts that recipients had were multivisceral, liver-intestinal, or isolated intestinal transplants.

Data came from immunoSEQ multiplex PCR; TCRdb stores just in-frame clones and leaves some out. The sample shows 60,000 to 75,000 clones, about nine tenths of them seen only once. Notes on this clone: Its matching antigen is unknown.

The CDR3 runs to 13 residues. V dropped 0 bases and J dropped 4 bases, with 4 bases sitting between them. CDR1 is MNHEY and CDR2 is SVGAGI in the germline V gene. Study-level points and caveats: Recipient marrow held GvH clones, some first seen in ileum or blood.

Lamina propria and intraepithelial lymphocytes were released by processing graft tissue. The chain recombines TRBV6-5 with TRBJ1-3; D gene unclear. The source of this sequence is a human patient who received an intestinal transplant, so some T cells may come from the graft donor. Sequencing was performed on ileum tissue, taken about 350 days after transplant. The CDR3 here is CASSYSEGNTIYF. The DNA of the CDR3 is TGTGCCAGCAGTTACTCGGAGGGAAACACCATATATTTT.